The subject of this entry is one TCR beta chain. Its target is not known. Libraries were prepared by immunoSEQ multiplex PCR; TCRdb keeps only in-frame clonotypes and omits some of them. Of 85,000 to 100,000 clones in the sample, roughly two thirds were seen once. This sample was included in a study of shared clonotypes between healthy human individuals. The study's findings and limits: Naive subsets tended to show greater estimated richness than memory subsets. In contrast to clonotypes shared by all four donors, non-shared clonotypes had lower generation probabilities.

Donors included only healthy HIV-negative adults lacking recent acute infections or vaccinations. The CDR3 extends over 16 amino acids. J lost 6 bases, V lost 3 bases, and 8 bases had no gene match. Germline V gene lookup returns CDR1 MGHDK and CDR2 SYGVNS. The specimen was memory CD8+ T cells sorted from blood. Subset here: CD45RO+ cells pooled with CCR7-negative TemRA cells. This chain links TRBV25-1 with TRBJ2-7; TRBD2 matches at 13 bases. This receptor was identified in a man aged 25 to 40 in good health. The CDR3 DNA reads TGTGCCAGCAGTGATTGGGGACTAGCGGGACTGGTCGAGCAGTACTTC. This sequence encodes CASSDWGLAGLVEQYF.